These 11 T cell receptor beta chains came from one sample sequenced in a study of shared clonotypes between healthy human individuals. TCRdb keeps only in-frame clones here, not all; method: immunoSEQ multiplex PCR. The table has over 400,000 clones, approximately 81% seen once. The material sequenced was PBMCs. The receptors were sampled from a woman in her thirties or forties in good health. Some clones in this sample may be carry-over from other donors' samples.

This clone was seen more than once but under ten times. This may be a read error, as it is one base from a much larger clone. In the same sample, other DNA sequences code for this CDR3. The J gene is TRBJ1-2, the V gene TRBV28; D is undetermined. Trimming shortened V by 3 bases and J by 5 bases, and 19 bases separated the two germline ends. From germline, CDR1 is MDHEN and CDR2 SYDVKM. This CDR3 spans 16 amino acids. CDR3 coding DNA: TGTGCCAGCAGTTTGGCTACAACTCAAATCTTTTATGGCTACACCTTC. Translating it yields CASSLATTQIFYGYTF.

CDR3 sequence reads: CASSSGANTGELFF. The CDR3 nucleotides are TGTGCCAGCAGTTCAGGGGCGAACACCGGGGAGCTGTTTTTT. The chain combines TRBV7-9 with TRBJ2-2, with a tentative D call TRBD1 (6 bases). The V end lost 6 bases, the J end lost 0 bases, and 8 bases lay between the germline ends. The germline gives CDR1 SEHNR, CDR2 FQNEAQ (reference sequence). The CDR3 is 14 amino acids.

The J gene is TRBJ2-5, the V gene TRBV10-3; D is ambiguous. This CDR3 is 13 amino acids long. V lost 6 bases and J lost 1, with 9 bases in between. CDR1 and CDR2 (germline): ENHRY, SYGVKD. The DNA for the CDR3 is TGTGCCATCAGAGCCCCTGGCCAAGAGACCCAGTACTTC. Protein sequence: CAIRAPGQETQYF.

V and J are TRBV30 and TRBJ2-1, with 10 bases matching TRBD2. Germline lookup yields CDR1 GTSNPN and CDR2 SVGIG (reference sequence). This CDR3 region has 15 residues. The V segment lost 2 bases and the J segment 8 bases; nucleotides outside the gene matches: 9. The CDR3 here is CAWSNLAGVLYEQFF. Here the CDR3 DNA reads TGTGCCTGGAGTAATCTAGCGGGAGTGTTGTATGAGCAGTTCTTC.

For this clone: An end of the junction differs from the germline gene, which may be a read error. The chain links TRBV28 to TRBJ1-1, with D unclear. There are 15 residues in the CDR3. Germline V gene lookup returns CDR1 MDHEN and CDR2 SYDVKM. The CDR3 is CASSFKDRLKTEAFF. Written as DNA, the CDR3 is TGTGCCAGCAGTTTCAAGGACCGCCTGAAAACTGAAGCTTTCTTT.

Only one count was recorded for this clone. The chain links TRBV7-2 to TRBJ2-2, with D uncertain. The germline gives CDR1 SGHTA, CDR2 FQGNSA. V was trimmed by 1 base and J by 6 bases, leaving 3 bases between them. The CDR3 consists of 12 residues. The DNA of the CDR3 is TGTGCCAGCAGCTTAGATTCCGGGGAGCTGTTTTTT. Amino acids: CASSLDSGELFF.

The rearrangement uses TRBV9 and TRBJ2-2, with D possibly matching TRBD1 (5 bases). Trimming took 2 bases from V and 5 from J, leaving 7 bases between them. Germline V gene data show CDR1 as SGDLS and CDR2 as YYNGEE. The CDR3 is 13 residues long. The CDR3 reads CASSVPGTGELFF. The CDR3 bases are TGTGCCAGCAGCGTCCCAGGGACCGGGGAGCTGTTTTTT.

This chain joins TRBV27 and TRBJ2-5; 9 bases fit TRBD1. V trimming: 0 bases; J trimming: 2 bases; junction bases outside the gene matches: 7. The CDR3 extends over 17 amino acids. Germline-derived CDR1 and CDR2 are MNHEY and SMNVEV (reference sequence). CDR3 loop: CASSLSRTGAPQETQYF. CDR3 in DNA: TGTGCCAGCAGTTTATCTAGGACAGGGGCCCCACAAGAGACCCAGTACTTC.

Comment on this clone: A read error likely explains this, since a far larger clone differs by one base. This chain links TRBV9 with TRBJ1-4; D is uncertain. The CDR3 runs 15 residues. Germline V gene lookup returns CDR1 SGDLS and CDR2 YYNGEE. The CDR3 sequence is CAISVYGATNEKLFF. CDR3 DNA sequence: TGTGCCATCAGCGTATACGGGGCAACTAATGAAAAACTGTTTTTT. Full variable domain (missing parts from reference TRBV9 and TRBJ1-4): DSGVTQTPKHLITATGQRVTLRCSPRSGDLSVYWYQQSLDQGLQFLIQYYNGEERAKGNILERFSAQQFPDLHSELNLSSLELGDSALYFCAISVYGATNEKLFFGSGTQLSVL.

The gene calls are TRBV7-2 and TRBJ2-2; D is perhaps TRBD1 (5 bases). Germline assignment: CDR1 SGHTA and CDR2 FQGNSA. V was clipped by 1 base and J by 6 bases, with 6 bases between them. CDR3 length: 13 residues. The CDR3 loop reads CASSLEGAGELFF. Written as DNA, the CDR3 is TGTGCCAGCAGCTTAGAAGGGGCCGGGGAGCTGTTTTTT.

The chain recombines TRBV19 with TRBJ2-3; D may be TRBD1 (5 bases). V was clipped by 3 bases and J by 2 bases, with 12 bases between them. Germline V gives CDR1 LNHDA, CDR2 SQIVND (reference sequence). The CDR3 has 15 residues. CDR3 DNA sequence: TGTGCCAGTAGTATCCATCAGGGCCTCACAGATACGCAGTATTTT. Amino acids: CASSIHQGLTDTQYF.